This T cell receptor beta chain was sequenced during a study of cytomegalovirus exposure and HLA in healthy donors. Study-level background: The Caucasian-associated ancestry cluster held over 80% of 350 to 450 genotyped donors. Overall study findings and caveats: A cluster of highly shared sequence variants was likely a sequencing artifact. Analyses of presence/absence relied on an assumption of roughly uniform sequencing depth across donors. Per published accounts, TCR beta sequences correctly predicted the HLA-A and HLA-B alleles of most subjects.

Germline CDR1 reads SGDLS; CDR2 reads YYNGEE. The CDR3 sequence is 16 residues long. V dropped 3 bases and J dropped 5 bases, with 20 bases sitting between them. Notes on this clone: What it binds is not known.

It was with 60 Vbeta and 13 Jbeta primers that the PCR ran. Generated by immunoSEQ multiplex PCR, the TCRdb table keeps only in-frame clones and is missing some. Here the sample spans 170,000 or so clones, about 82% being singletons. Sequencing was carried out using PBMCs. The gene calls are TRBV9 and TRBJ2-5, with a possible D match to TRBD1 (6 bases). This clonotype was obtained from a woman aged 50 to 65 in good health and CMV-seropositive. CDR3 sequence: CASSAGGSFSRETQYF. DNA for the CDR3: TGTGCCAGCAGCGCTGGGGGCAGTTTTTCCCGGGAGACCCAGTACTTC.